This TCR beta chain emerged from a study of blood T cell repertoires in COVID-19. In the source study's methods: Reference gene primers were amplified, and this amplification served to estimate nucleated cell counts. The data were produced by immunoSEQ multiplex PCR, yet TCRdb's version contains in-frame clones alone and is incomplete. D and trimming come from the DNA, and the V and J calls and clone size come from that table. Altogether 78,000 or so clones are present, roughly 86% being singletons, with the ten largest covering approximately 6.4%. This TCR came from a woman aged 45 to 65 with acute or convalescent COVID-19. The sequencing input was peripheral blood.

DNA of the CDR3: TGTGCCAGCAGCCCCGGACAGGGTGGGGGAAGGGACATTCAGTACTTC. This sequence encodes CASSPGQGGGRDIQYF. The rearrangement joins TRBV3-1 (or the pseudogene TRBV3-2) to TRBJ2-4; 8 bases align to TRBD1. CDR1 LGHDT and CDR2 YNNKEL come from the germline V gene (reference sequence). V gave up 4 bases and J gave up 8 bases; unmatched junction bases: 13. The CDR3 extends over 16 amino acids.